The clone carrying this T cell receptor (beta chain) was recorded at least ten times. The CDR3 runs 16 residues. Looked up from germline, CDR1 is SEHNR and CDR2 is FQNEAQ (reference sequence). Deletions cut 4 bases from V and 5 bases from J, with 20 bases between. These data come from a study of low-dose radiotherapy and immunotherapy resistance in tumors. cDNA synthesis used a TRAV/TRBV-specific primer set for both chains. A constant-region primer paired with the V-primer adapter amplified TCRs over approximately 19 PCR cycles. Each CDR3 protein is one row after TCRdb ran MiXCR on the reads. The table shows under 90,000 distinct CDR3 sequences, with roughly a sixth occurring only once. As for time point: before trial treatment. Donors were treated with nivolumab, ipilimumab, aspirin, and low-dose cyclophosphamide and radiotherapy.

The V call is TRBV7-9, the J call TRBJ2-5; D is possibly TRBD1 (6 bases). The sequencing used PBMCs, collected before treatment. The sequence came from a male donor with prostate cancer. The CDR3 sequence is CASSWALGAVRETQYF. Here the CDR3 DNA reads TGTGCCAGCAGCTGGGCCCTGGGGGCTGTTCGGGAGACCCAGTACTTC.